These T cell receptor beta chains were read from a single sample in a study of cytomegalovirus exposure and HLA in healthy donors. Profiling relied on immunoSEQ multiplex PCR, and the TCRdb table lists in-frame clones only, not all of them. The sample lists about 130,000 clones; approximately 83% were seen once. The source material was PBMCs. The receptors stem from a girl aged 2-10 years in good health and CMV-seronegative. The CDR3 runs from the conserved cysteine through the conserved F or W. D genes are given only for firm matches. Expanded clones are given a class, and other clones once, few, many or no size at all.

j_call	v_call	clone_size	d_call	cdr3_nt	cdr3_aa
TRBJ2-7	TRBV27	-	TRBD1	TGTGCCAGCAGTACAGGGGCCTACGAGCAGTACTTC	CASSTGAYEQYF
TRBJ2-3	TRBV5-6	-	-	TGTGCCAGCAGCTTGGGGGTCGGGACTAGCACAGATACGCAGTATTTT	CASSLGVGTSTDTQYF
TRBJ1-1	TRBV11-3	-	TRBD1	TGTGCCAGCAGCACCGGACAGGGAACGAACACTGAAGCTTTCTTT	CASSTGQGTNTEAFF
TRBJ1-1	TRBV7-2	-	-	TGTGCCAGCAGCCTCACCACGATCAGGGCGGAAGCTTTCTTT	CASSLTTIRAEAFF
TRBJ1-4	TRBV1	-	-	TGCACCAGCAGCCAACACCAGACAGCAACTAATGAAAAACTGTTTTTT	CTSSQHQTATNEKLFF
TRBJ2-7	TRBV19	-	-	TGTGCCAGTAGCAGGGTCCCCTTATCCTACGAGCAGTACTTC	CASSRVPLSYEQYF
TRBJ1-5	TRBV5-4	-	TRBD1	TGTGCCAGCGGAGAGACAGGGGGCCTCGAGCCCCAGCATTTT	CASGETGGLEPQHF
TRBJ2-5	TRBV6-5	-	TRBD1	TGTGCCAGCAGTTACGACAGGGTCGAGAAGACCCAGTACTTC	CASSYDRVEKTQYF
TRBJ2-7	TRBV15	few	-	TGTGCCACCAGCAGAGTGGGAGAGACAGGATCGCCGAACGAGCAGTACTTC	CATSRVGETGSPNEQYF
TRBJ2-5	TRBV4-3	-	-	TGCGCCAGCAGCCAAGACAGGGGATTTTTTCCGTACCAAGAGACCCAGTACTTC	CASSQDRGFFPYQETQYF
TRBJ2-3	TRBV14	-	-	TGTGCCAGCAGCCAGTTTCGGACAGATACGCAGTATTTT	CASSQFRTDTQYF
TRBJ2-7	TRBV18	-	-	TGTGCCAGCTCACCAGAAGGGGTGGGAGGCTACGAGCAGTACTTC	CASSPEGVGGYEQYF
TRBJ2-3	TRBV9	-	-	TGTGCCAGCAGCGTAATCACAGGGACCCTCACAGATACGCAGTATTTT	CASSVITGTLTDTQYF
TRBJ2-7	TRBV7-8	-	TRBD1	TGTGCCAGCAGCTCTCGGACAGGGGGTGCCTACGAGCAGTACTTC	CASSSRTGGAYEQYF
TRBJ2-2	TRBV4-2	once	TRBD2	TGTGCCAGCAGCCAAGATTTCCGGGAGGAGAACACCGGGGAGCTGTTTTTT	CASSQDFREENTGELFF
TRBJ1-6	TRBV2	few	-	TGTGCCAGCCAAGTGAGCTCCTATAATTCACCCCTCCACTTT	CASQVSSYNSPLHF
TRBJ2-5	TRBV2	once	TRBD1	TGTGCCAGCAGTGTTTCGAGGGGGCGCCTTGAGACCCAGTACTTC	CASSVSRGRLETQYF
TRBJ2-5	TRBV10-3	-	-	TGTGCCATCGGAGTAGGCGCGGGGTTAGAGACCCAGTACTTC	CAIGVGAGLETQYF
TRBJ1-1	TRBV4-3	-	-	TGCGCCAGCAGCCCCAGACAGTGGGGCACTGAAGCTTTCTTT	CASSPRQWGTEAFF
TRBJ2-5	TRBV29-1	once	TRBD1	TGCAGCGTTTCTATTGGGACAGGACAAGAGACCCAGTACTTC	CSVSIGTGQETQYF
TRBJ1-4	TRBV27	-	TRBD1	TGTGCCAGCAGTTTATGGGCCGGGACAGATAATGAAAAACTGTTTTTT	CASSLWAGTDNEKLFF
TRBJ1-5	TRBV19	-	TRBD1	TGTGCCAGTAGACCTACAGGGGGATATCAGCCCCAGCATTTT	CASRPTGGYQPQHF
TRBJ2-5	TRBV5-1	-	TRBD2	TGCGCCAGCAGCTTGGAGGGAGGGCTCGGGATAGGAGAGACCCAGTACTTC	CASSLEGGLGIGETQYF
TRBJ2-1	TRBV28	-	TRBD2	TGTGCCAGCAGCTACTTCCTTTTAGCGGGAGCGTCGTCCAATGAGCAGTTCTTC	CASSYFLLAGASSNEQFF
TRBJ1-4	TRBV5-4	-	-	TGTGCCAGCAGCTTTTCCCAGGGCAGTGAAAAACTGTTTTTT	CASSFSQGSEKLFF
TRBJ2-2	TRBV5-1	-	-	TGCGCCAGCAGCTTGGGTGATAGCGGCACCGGGGAGCTGTTTTTT	CASSLGDSGTGELFF
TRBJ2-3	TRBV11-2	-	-	TGTGCCAGCAGCCCTACCACAGATACGCAGTATTTT	CASSPTTDTQYF
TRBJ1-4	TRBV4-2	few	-	TGTGCCAGCAGAGACATCACAGGGATTAACGAAAAACTGTTTTTT	CASRDITGINEKLFF
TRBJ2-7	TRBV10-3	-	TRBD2	TGTGCCATCAGTGATGCGACTAGCGGGGGCTACGAGCAGTACTTC	CAISDATSGGYEQYF
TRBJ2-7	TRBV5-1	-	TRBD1	TGCGCCAGCAGCCAGGGGGACAAATCCTACGAGCAGTACTTC	CASSQGDKSYEQYF
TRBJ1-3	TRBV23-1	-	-	TGCGCCAGCAGTCAATCTAGGTTCAGGAGAAACACCATATATTTT	CASSQSRFRRNTIYF
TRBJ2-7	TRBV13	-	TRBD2	TGTGCCAGCAGCTTTTCAGCGGGAGGGACCGACGAGCAGTACTTC	CASSFSAGGTDEQYF
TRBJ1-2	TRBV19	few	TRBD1	TGTGCCAGTAGTGACAGGGTAGGCGGCTACACCTTC	CASSDRVGGYTF
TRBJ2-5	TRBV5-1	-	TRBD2	TGCGCCAGCAGCTTTCTAGCGGGAGGGCCGATCCAAGAGACCCAGTACTTC	CASSFLAGGPIQETQYF
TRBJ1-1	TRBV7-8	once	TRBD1	TGTGCCAGCAGCTCCTACAGGGGTAGAACTGAAGCTTTCTTT	CASSSYRGRTEAFF